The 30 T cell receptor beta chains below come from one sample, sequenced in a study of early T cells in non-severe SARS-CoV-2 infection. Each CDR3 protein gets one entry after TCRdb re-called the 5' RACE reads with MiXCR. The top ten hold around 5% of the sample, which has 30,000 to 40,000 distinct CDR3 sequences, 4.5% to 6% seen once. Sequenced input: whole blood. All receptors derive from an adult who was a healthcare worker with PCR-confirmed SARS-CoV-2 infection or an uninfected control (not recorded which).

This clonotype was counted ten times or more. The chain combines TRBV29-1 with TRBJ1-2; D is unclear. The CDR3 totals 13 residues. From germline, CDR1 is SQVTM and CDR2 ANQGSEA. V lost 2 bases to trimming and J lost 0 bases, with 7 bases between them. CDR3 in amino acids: CSVETTANYGYTF. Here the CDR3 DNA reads TGCAGCGTTGAAACGACGGCTAACTATGGCTACACCTTC.

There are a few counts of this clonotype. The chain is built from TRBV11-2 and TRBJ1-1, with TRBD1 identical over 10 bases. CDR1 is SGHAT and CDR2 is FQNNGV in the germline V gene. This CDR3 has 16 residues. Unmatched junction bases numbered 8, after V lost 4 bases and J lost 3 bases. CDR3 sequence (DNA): TGTGCCAGCAGCTGGGACAGGGGAATTCGTTACACTGAAGCTTTCTTT. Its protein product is CASSWDRGIRYTEAFF.

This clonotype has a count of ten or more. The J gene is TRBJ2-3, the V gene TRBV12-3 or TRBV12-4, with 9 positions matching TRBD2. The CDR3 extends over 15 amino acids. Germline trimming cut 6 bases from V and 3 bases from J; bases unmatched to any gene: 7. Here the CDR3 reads CASRTSGSFTDTQYF. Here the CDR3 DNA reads TGTGCCAGCAGAACTAGCGGGTCATTTACAGATACGCAGTATTTT.

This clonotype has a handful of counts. CDR3 DNA sequence: TGTGCCAGCAGTTCCCAGACGAATGAAGCTTTCTTT. This codes for CASSSQTNEAFF. This sequence joins TRBV28 and TRBJ1-1; no firm D call. This CDR3 is built from 12 residues. V dropped 4 bases and J dropped 7 bases, with 10 bases sitting between them. From germline, CDR1 is MDHEN and CDR2 SYDVKM.

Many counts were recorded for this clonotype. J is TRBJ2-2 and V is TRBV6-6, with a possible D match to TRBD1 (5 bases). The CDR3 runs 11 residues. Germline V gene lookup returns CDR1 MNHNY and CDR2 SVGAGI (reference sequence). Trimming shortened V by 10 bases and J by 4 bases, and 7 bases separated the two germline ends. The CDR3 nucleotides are TGTGCCATCAGGGTCACCGGGGAGCTGTTTTTT. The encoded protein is CAIRVTGELFF.

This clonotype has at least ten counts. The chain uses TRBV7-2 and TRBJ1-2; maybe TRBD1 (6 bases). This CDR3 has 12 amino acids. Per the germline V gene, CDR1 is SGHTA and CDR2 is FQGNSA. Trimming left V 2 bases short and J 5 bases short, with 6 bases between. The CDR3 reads CASSLTGYGYTF. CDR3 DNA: TGTGCCAGCAGCTTAACAGGGTATGGCTACACCTTC.

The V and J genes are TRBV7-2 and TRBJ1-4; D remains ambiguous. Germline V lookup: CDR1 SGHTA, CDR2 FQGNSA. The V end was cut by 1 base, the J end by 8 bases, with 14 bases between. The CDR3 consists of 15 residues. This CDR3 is CASSLVGIGVEKLFF. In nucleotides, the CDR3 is TGTGCCAGCAGCTTAGTGGGGATCGGGGTCGAAAAACTGTTTTTT.

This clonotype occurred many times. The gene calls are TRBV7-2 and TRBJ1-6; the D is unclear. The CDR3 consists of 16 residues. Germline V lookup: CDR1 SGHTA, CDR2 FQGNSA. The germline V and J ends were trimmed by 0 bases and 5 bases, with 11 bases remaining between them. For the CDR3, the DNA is TGTGCCAGCAGCTTAGCGCTCGGCAGGAATAATTCACCCCTCCACTTT. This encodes CASSLALGRNNSPLHF.

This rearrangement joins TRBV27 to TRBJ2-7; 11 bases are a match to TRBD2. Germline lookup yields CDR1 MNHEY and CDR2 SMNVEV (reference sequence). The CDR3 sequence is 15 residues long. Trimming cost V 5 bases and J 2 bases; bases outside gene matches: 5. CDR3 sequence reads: CASSPRLAGTYEQYV. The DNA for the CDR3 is TGTGCCAGCAGTCCCCGACTAGCGGGAACCTACGAGCAGTACGTC.

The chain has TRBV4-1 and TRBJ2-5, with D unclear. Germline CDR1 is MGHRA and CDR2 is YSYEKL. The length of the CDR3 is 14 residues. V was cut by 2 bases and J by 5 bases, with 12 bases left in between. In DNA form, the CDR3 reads TGCGCCAGCAGCCAATACACTCTGGGGGAGACCCAGTACTTC. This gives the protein CASSQYTLGETQYF.

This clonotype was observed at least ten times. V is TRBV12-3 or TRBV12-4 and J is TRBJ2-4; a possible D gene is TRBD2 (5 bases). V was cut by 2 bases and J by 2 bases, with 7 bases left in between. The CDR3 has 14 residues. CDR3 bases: TGTGCCAGCAGTTTAACTAGTACCAAAAACATTCAGTACTTC. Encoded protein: CASSLTSTKNIQYF.

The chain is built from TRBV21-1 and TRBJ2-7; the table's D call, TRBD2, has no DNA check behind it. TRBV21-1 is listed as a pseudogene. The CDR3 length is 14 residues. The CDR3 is CPSIIGGTRGEQYV. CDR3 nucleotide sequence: TGTCCCAGCATCATAGGAGGGACTAGAGGGGAGCAGTACGTC.

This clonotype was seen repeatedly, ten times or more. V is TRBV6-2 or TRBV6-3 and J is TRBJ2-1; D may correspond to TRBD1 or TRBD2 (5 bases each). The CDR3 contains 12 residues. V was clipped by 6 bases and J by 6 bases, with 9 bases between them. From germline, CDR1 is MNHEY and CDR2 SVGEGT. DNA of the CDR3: TGTGCCAGCAGGGGGGAGCTCAATGAGCAGTTCTTC. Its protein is CASRGELNEQFF.

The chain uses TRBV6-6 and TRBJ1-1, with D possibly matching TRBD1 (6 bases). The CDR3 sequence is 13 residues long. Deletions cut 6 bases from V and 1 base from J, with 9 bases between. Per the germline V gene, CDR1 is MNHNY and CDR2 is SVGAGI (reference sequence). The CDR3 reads CASRRTENTEAFF. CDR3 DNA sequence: TGTGCCAGCAGACGGACAGAGAACACTGAAGCTTTCTTT.

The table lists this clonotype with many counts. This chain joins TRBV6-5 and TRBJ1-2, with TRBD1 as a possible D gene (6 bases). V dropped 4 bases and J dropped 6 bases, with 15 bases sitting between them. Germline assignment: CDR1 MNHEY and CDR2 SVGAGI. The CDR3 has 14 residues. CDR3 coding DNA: TGTGCCAGCAGTTGGACGGGGGCCGCGGATGGCTACACCTTC. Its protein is CASSWTGAADGYTF.

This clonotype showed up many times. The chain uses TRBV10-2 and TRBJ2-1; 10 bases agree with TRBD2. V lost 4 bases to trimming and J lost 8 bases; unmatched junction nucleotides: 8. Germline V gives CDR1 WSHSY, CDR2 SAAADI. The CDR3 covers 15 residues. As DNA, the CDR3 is TGCGCCAGCAGTGCCCCCCTAGCGGGAGCCGATGAGCAGTTCTTC. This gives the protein CASSAPLAGADEQFF.

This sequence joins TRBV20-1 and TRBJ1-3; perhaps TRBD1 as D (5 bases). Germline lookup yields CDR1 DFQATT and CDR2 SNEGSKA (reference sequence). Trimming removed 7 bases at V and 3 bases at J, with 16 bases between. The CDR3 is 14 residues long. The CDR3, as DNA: TGCAGTGTCCTGCAGGGAGTCGTTGGAAACACCATATATTTT. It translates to CSVLQGVVGNTIYF.

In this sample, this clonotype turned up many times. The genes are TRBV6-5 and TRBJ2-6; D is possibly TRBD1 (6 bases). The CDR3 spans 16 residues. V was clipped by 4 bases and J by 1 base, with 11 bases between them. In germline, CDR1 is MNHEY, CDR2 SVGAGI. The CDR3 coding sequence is TGTGCCAGCAGTTCGGGACACAGGTCTGGGGCCAACGTCCTGACTTTC. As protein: CASSSGHRSGANVLTF.

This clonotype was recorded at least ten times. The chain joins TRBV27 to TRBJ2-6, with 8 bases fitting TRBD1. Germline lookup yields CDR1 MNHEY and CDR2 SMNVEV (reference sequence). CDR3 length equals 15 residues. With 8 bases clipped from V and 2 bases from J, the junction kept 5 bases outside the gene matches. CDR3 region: CASGGQGAGANVLTF. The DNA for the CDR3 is TGTGCCAGCGGTGGACAGGGAGCTGGGGCCAACGTCCTGACTTTC.

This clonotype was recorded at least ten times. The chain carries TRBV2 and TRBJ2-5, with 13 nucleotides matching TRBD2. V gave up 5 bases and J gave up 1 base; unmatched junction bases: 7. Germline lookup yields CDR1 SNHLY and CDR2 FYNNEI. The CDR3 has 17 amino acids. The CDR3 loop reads CASSTYGTSGTQETQYF. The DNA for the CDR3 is TGTGCCAGCAGTACGTACGGGACTAGCGGGACCCAAGAGACCCAGTACTTC.

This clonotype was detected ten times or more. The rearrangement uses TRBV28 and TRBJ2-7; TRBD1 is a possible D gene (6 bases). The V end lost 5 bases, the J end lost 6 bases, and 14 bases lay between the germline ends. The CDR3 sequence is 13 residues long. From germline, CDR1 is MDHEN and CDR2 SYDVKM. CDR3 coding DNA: TGTGCCAGCAGTCCGGCCACAGGGCCCGAGCAGTACTTC. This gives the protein CASSPATGPEQYF.

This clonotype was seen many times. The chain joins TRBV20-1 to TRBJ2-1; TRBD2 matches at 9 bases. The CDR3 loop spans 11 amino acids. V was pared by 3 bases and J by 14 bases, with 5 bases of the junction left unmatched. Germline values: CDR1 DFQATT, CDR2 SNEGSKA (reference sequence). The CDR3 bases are TGCAGTGCTAGCGCCGGGACTAGCAAGTTCTTC. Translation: CSASAGTSKFF.

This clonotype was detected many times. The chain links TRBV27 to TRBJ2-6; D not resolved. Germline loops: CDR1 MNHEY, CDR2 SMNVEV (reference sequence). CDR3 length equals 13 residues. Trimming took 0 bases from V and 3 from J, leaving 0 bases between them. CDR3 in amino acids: CASSLSGANVLTF. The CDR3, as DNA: TGTGCCAGCAGTTTATCTGGGGCCAACGTCCTGACTTTC. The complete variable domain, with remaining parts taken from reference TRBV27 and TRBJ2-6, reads EAQVTQNPRYLITVTGKKLTVTCSQNMNHEYMSWYRQDPGLGLRQIYYSMNVEVTDKGDVPEGYKVSRKEKRNFPLILESPSPNQTSLYFCASSLSGANVLTFGAGSRLTVL.

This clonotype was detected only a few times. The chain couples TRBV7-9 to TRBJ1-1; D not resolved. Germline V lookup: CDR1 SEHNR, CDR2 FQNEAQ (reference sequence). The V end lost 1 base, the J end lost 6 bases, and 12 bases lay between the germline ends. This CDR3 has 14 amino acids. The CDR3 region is CASSLEGATSEAFF. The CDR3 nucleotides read TGTGCCAGCAGCTTAGAGGGCGCGACCTCTGAAGCTTTCTTT.

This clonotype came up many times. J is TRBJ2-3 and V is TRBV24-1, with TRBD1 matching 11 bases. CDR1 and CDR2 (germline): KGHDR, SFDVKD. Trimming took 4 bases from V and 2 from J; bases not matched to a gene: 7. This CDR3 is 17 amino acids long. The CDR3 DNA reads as TGTGCCACCAGTGACCGGACAGGGGGCGCGTACACAGATACGCAGTATTTT. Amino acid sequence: CATSDRTGGAYTDTQYF.

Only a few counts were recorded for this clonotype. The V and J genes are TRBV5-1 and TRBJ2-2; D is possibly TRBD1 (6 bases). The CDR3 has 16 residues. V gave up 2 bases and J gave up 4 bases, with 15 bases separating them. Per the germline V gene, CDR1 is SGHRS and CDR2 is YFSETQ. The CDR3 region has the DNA TGCGCCAGCAGCTTCACGACAGGAGCTTCCACCGGGGAGCTGTTTTTT. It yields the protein CASSFTTGASTGELFF.

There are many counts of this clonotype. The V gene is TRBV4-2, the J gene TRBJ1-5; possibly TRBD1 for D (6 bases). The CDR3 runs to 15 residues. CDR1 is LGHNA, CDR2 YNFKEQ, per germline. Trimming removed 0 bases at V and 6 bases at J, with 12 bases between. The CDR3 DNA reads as TGTGCCAGCAGCCAAGAGTACAGGGCAAGTCAGCCCCAGCATTTT. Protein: CASSQEYRASQPQHF.

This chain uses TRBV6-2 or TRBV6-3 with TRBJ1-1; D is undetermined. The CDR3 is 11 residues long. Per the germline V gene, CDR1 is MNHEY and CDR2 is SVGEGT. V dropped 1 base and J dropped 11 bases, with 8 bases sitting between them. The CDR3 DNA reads TGTGCCAGCAGTTACTTCGGAGCGGCTTTCTTT. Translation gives CASSYFGAAFF.

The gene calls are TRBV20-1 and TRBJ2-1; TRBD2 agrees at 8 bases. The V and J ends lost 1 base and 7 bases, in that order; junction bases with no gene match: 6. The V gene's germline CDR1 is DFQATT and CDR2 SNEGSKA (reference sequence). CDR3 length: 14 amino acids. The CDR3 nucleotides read TGCAGTGCTAGAGCGGGAGGGCTGATAAATGAGCAGTTCTTC. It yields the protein CSARAGGLINEQFF.

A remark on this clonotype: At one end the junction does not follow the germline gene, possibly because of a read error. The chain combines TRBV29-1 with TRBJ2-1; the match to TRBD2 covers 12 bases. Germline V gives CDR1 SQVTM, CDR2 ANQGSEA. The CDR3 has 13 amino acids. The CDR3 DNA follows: TGCAGCGTTGTGACTAGCGGGAGACTTGAGCGGTTCTTC. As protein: CSVVTSGRLERFF.